This section outlines one T cell receptor (beta chain) sequence together with its context. Its specificity is not known. The data derive from a study of shared clonotypes between healthy human individuals. Notes on the study in general: Naive CD4 clonotypes overlapped across a handful of donors at 4.5% to 5.5%.

Cells designated naive CD8 were CD45RO-negative and were positively selected for CCR7, with terminally differentiated effector memory CD45RA+ cells excluded. Trimming removed 9 bases at V and 4 bases at J, with 12 bases between. The CDR3 is made up of 12 amino acids. Germline lookup yields CDR1 MNHNS and CDR2 SASEGT. DNA at 200 ng, some 31,000 T cell genomes, went into sorted-subset replicate PCRs. Assay used: immunoSEQ multiplex PCR; TCRdb lists only in-frame clones, some missing. The sample records about 2.1 million clones, about 93% being singletons. The V call is TRBV6-1, the J call TRBJ1-1; a weak D match, TRBD1 (5 bases). The sequencing sample was made of naive CD8+ T cells from PBMCs. This TCR was recovered from a man in his late teens or twenties in good health. Some clones in this sample may be carry-over from other donors' samples. The CDR3: CASKSGRTEAFF. CDR3 coding DNA: TGTGCCAGTAAGTCGGGGCGCACTGAAGCTTTCTTT.